Listed below are T cell receptor beta chains from one sample, sequenced in a study of shared clonotypes between healthy human individuals. Profiling relied on immunoSEQ multiplex PCR, and the TCRdb table lists in-frame clones only, not all of them. This table has about 1.5 million clones, around 97% appearing once. Material for sequencing was naive CD4+ T cells sorted from blood. These receptors all come from a man aged 25 to 45 in good health. CDR3s include the opening cysteine and the closing phenylalanine or tryptophan. The D gene is left open where the match is weak.

>15|TRBJ2-1|TRBD1|TRBV10-1
CASSEWRQGHNEQFF
>14|TRBJ1-5|NA|TRBV18
CASSPLSDNQPQHF
>14|TRBJ2-2|NA|TRBV7-9
CASSLAGNTGELFF
>18|TRBJ2-3|NA|TRBV7-8
CASRSRQGFTTITDTQYF
>15|TRBJ2-3|NA|TRBV9
CASSSSWGATDTQYF
>12|TRBJ2-1|NA|TRBV7-9
CAVGGSRNEQFF
>14|TRBJ1-5|NA|TRBV6-5
CASSSQGGAQPQHF
>16|TRBJ2-3|TRBD1|TRBV11-2
CASSYRTGDGTDTQYF
>15|TRBJ2-7|TRBD2|TRBV27
CASITTSGSSYEQYF
>12|TRBJ2-5|NA|TRBV18
CASSHTQETQYF
>14|TRBJ2-1|TRBD2|TRBV18
CASSASGRNHEQFF
>16|TRBJ1-2|NA|TRBV5-4
CASSLSLTQGLYGYTF
>13|TRBJ2-5|TRBD1|TRBV29-1
CSVRQGDWETQYF
>14|TRBJ1-4|TRBD1|TRBV7-9
CASSLGTGREKLFF
>14|TRBJ1-1|NA|TRBV6-5
CASSFPAGGNEAFF